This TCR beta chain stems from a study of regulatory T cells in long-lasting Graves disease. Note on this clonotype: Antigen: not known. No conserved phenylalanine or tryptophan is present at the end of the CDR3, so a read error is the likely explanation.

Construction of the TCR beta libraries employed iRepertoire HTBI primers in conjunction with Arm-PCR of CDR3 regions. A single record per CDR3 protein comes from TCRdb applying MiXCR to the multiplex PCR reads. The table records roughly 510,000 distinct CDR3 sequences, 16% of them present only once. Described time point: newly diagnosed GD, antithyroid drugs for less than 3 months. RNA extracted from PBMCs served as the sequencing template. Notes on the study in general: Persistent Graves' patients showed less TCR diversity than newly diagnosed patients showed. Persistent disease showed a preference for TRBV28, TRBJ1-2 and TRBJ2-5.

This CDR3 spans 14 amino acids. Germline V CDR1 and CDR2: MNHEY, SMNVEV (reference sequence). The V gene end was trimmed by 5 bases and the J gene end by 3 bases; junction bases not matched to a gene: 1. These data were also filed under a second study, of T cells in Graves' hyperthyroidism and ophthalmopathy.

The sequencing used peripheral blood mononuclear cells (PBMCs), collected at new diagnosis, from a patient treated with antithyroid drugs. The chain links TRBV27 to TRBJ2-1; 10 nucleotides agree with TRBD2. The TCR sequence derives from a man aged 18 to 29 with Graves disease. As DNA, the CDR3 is TGTGCCAGCAGTCTAGCGGGAGACTACAATGAGCAGTTCCTC. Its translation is CASSLAGDYNEQFL.